Presented here are 13 T cell receptor beta chains from one specimen sequenced in a study of cytotoxic CD8 clonotypes in ibrutinib-treated CLL. TCRdb's copy holds only in-frame clones and misses some; the assay was immunoSEQ multiplex PCR. The top ten clones hold approximately 2.9% of a sample with 150,000 to 200,000 clones, approximately 90% of them seen once. The sample in question was PBMCs, obtained at disease progression, from a patient treated with ibrutinib. The receptors derive from a human donor with chronic lymphocytic leukemia.

This clone was found a few times. The chain recombines TRBV5-1 with TRBJ2-1; TRBD2 agrees at 11 bases. V gave up 4 bases and J gave up 4 bases; unmatched junction bases: 10. Germline V gives CDR1 SGHRS, CDR2 YFSETQ. The CDR3 covers 17 residues. CDR3 amino acids: CASSGSSGRPSYNEQFF. The DNA of the CDR3 is TGCGCCAGCAGCGGATCTAGCGGGAGGCCTAGTTACAATGAGCAGTTCTTC.

V and J are TRBV15 and TRBJ2-7; TRBD2 matches 9 bases. Germline loops: CDR1 LNHNV, CDR2 YYDKDF (reference sequence). With V trimmed by 0 bases and J by 2 bases, 5 bases remained unmatched. The CDR3 is 16 residues long. The CDR3 here is CATSRDLASGTYEQYF. CDR3 coding DNA: TGTGCCACCAGCAGAGATCTGGCTAGCGGGACCTACGAGCAGTACTTC.

J is TRBJ2-3 and V is TRBV9; no reliable D call. The CDR3 consists of 14 residues. Deletions cut 2 bases from V and 5 bases from J, with 12 bases between. The germline CDR1 and CDR2 sequences are SGDLS and YYNGEE. The CDR3 DNA follows: TGTGCCAGCAGCGTTCGTCAGGTGCAAGATACGCAGTATTTT. The encoded protein is CASSVRQVQDTQYF.

This sequence joins TRBV5-4 and TRBJ2-7, with D possibly TRBD2 on 5 matching bases. The CDR3 loop spans 14 amino acids. The germline gives CDR1 SGHNT, CDR2 YYREEE (reference sequence). Trimming pared 4 bases from V and 5 bases from J, leaving 16 bases between. In DNA form, the CDR3 reads TGTGCCAGCAGCCTAGGCATCGGGATGGACGAGCAGTACTTC. Its protein product is CASSLGIGMDEQYF.

The chain combines TRBV5-6 with TRBJ2-7; no clear D. V lost 4 bases and J 6 bases, leaving 11 bases between the germline ends. The CDR3 loop spans 12 amino acids. The germline gives CDR1 SGHDT, CDR2 YYEEEE. The CDR3 is CASSRIGIEQYF. As DNA, the CDR3 is TGTGCCAGCAGCCGAATCGGAATCGAGCAGTACTTC.

This chain uses TRBV27 with TRBJ1-5; no definite D call. The CDR3 has 15 amino acids. V gave up 3 bases and J gave up 4 bases, with 13 bases separating them. Germline values: CDR1 MNHEY, CDR2 SMNVEV (reference sequence). The CDR3 spells CASSFLGVSNQPQHF. The DNA for the CDR3 is TGTGCCAGCAGTTTCCTCGGGGTTAGTAATCAGCCCCAGCATTTT.

The rearrangement uses TRBV28 and TRBJ1-1, with D hard to call. CDR1 is MDHEN, CDR2 SYDVKM, per germline. Trimming stripped 8 bases from V and 1 base from J, with 11 bases between. The CDR3 consists of 13 residues. CDR3 sequence (DNA): TGTGCCAGCTTAAACCCCTGGAACACTGAAGCTTTCTTT. It encodes CASLNPWNTEAFF.

V is TRBV7-3 and J is TRBJ1-1; D uncertain. Germline CDR1 and CDR2: SGHTA and FQGTGA. This CDR3 is built from 15 residues. V lost 2 bases to trimming and J lost 4 bases, with 14 bases between them. CDR3 protein: CASSLEGAGRTEAFF. CDR3 nucleotide sequence: TGTGCCAGCAGCTTAGAGGGCGCGGGTCGCACTGAAGCTTTCTTT. Full variable domain (outside the CDR3, taken from reference TRBV7-3 and TRBJ1-1): GAGVSQTPSNKVTEKGKYVELRCDPISGHTALYWYRQSLGQGPEFLIYFQGTGAADDSGLPNDRFFAVRPEGSVSTLKIQRTERGDSAVYLCASSLEGAGRTEAFFGQGTRLTVV.

The chain joins TRBV7-2 to TRBJ1-2, with TRBD1 matching 8 bases. CDR1 is SGHTA and CDR2 is FQGNSA in the germline V gene. This CDR3 is built from 17 residues. Trimming cost V 1 base and J 3 bases; bases outside gene matches: 10. CDR3 protein: CASSLDPGGANDYGYTF. The CDR3, as DNA: TGTGCCAGCAGCTTAGATCCAGGGGGCGCGAACGACTATGGCTACACCTTC.

This rearrangement joins TRBV9 to TRBJ2-3, with D maybe TRBD2 (6 bases). The CDR3 is 18 residues long. Germline CDR1 and CDR2: SGDLS and YYNGEE. V was pared by 4 bases and J by 2 bases, with 23 bases between. This chain's CDR3 is CASSTRDTRAVNTDTQYF. CDR3 in DNA: TGTGCCAGCAGCACGCGGGATACTCGGGCAGTGAACACAGATACGCAGTATTTT.

V and J are TRBV29-1 and TRBJ2-5, with TRBD2 as a possible D gene (6 bases). The V gene lost 3 bases and the J gene lost 5 bases, with 16 bases spanning the gap. Germline V CDR1 and CDR2: SQVTM, ANQGSEA. The CDR3 runs 14 residues. The DNA of the CDR3 is TGCAGCGTTGAGCCGGGAGCTAAGGGGGAGACCCAGTACTTC. Protein sequence: CSVEPGAKGETQYF. Combining the CDR3 with reference TRBV29-1 and TRBJ2-5 gives the whole variable domain SAVISQKPSRDICQRGTSLTIQCQVDSQVTMMFWYRQQPGQSLTLIATANQGSEATYESGFVIDKFPISRPNLTFSTLTVSNMSPEDSSIYLCSVEPGAKGETQYFGPGTRLLVL.

V usage is TRBV13 and J usage is TRBJ2-1; 11 bases line up with TRBD1. From germline, CDR1 is PRHDT and CDR2 FYEKMQ (reference sequence). V was pared by 5 bases and J by 9 bases, with 9 bases of the junction left unmatched. The CDR3 spans 15 residues. The CDR3: CASSQYGQGASEQFF. CDR3 nucleotides: TGTGCCAGCAGCCAGTACGGACAGGGGGCCAGTGAGCAGTTCTTC. The full variable domain, in which reference TRBV13 and TRBJ2-1 provide the parts outside the CDR3, is AAGVIQSPRHLIKEKRETATLKCYPIPRHDTVYWYQQGPGQDPQFLISFYEKMQSDKGSIPDRFSAQQFSDYHSELNMSSLELGDSALYFCASSQYGQGASEQFFGPGTRLTVL.

The chain couples TRBV15 to TRBJ2-2; no clear D. Trimming pared 0 bases from V and 5 bases from J, leaving 7 bases between. Looked up from germline, CDR1 is LNHNV and CDR2 is YYDKDF (reference sequence). The CDR3 length is 14 residues. The CDR3 DNA sequence: TGTGCCACCAGCAGAGATCCGCGTACCGGGGAGCTGTTTTTT. It yields the protein CATSRDPRTGELFF.